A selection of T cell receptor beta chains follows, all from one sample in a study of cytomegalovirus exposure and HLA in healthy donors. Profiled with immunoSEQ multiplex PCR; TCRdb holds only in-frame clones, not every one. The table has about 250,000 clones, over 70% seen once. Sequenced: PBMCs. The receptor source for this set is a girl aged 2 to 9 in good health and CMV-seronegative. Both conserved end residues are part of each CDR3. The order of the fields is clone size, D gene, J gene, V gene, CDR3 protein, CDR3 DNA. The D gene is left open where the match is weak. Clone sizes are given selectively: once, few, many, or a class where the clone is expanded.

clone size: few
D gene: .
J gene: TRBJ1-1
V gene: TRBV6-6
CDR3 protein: CASRARVGNTEAFF
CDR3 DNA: TGTGCCAGCAGGGCGAGGGTAGGGAACACTGAAGCTTTCTTT

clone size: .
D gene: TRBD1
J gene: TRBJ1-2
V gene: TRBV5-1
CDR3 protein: CASSLRTGSGGYTF
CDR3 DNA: TGCGCCAGCAGCTTACGGACAGGGAGCGGTGGCTACACCTTC

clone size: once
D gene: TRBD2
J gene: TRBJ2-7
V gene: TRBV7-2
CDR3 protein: CASSLTWTSGSIIYEQYF
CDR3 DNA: TGTGCCAGCAGCTTAACGTGGACTAGCGGGAGTATTATCTACGAGCAGTACTTC

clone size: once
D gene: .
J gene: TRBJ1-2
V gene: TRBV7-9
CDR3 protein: CASSLSLGANYGYTF
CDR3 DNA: TGTGCCAGCAGCTTATCATTAGGGGCAAACTATGGCTACACCTTC

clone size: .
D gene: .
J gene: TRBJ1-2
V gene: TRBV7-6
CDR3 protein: CASSLDPEVASDLNYGYTF
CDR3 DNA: TGTGCCAGCAGCTTAGACCCTGAGGTTGCGTCAGACTTAAACTATGGCTACACCTTC

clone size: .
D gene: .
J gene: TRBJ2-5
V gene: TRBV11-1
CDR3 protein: CASKPGVTQETQYF
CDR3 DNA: TGTGCCAGCAAACCGGGAGTAACCCAAGAGACCCAGTACTTC

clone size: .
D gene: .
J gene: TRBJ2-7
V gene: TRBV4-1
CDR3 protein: CASSQTPTYEQYF
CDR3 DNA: TGCGCCAGCAGCCAAACACCAACCTACGAGCAGTACTTC

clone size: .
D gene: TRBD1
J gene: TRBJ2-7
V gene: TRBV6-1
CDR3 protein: CASSETGPYEQYF
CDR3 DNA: TGTGCCAGCAGTGAGACAGGGCCCTACGAGCAGTACTTC

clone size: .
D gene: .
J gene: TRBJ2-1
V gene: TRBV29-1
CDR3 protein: CGAHYPGDEQFF
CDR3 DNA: TGCGGCGCCCACTACCCTGGCGATGAGCAGTTCTTC

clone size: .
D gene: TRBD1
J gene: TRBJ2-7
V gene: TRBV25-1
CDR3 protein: CASRGTGPLDEQYF
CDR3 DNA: TGTGCCAGCAGAGGGACAGGGCCCCTCGACGAGCAGTACTTC

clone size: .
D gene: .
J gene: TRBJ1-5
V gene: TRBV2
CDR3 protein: CATLDLDSGGQPQHF
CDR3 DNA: TGTGCCACCCTGGACTTGGATTCGGGGGGTCAGCCCCAGCATTTT

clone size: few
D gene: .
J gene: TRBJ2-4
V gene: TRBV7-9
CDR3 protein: CSSKGGGNIQYF
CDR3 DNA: TGTTCCAGCAAAGGGGGTGGAAACATTCAGTACTTC

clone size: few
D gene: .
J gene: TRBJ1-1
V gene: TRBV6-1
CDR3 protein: CASGQFKNTEAFF
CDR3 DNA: TGTGCCAGCGGACAGTTTAAAAACACTGAAGCTTTCTTT

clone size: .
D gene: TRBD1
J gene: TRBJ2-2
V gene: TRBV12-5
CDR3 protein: CASGFITDRENTGELFF
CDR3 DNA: TGTGCTAGTGGTTTCATAACCGACAGGGAAAACACCGGGGAGCTGTTTTTT

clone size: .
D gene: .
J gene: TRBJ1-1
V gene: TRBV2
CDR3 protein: CASSVVRSNTEAFF
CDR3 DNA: TGTGCCAGCAGTGTTGTCCGGTCGAACACTGAAGCTTTCTTT

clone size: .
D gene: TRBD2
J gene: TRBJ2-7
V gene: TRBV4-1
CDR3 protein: CASSLPGLDYEQYF
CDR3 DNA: TGCGCCAGCAGCCTACCGGGACTAGACTACGAGCAGTACTTC

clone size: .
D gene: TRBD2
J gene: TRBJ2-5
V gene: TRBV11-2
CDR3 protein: CASSLTGLAGETQYF
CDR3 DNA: TGTGCCAGCAGCTTAACGGGACTAGCGGGAGAGACCCAGTACTTC

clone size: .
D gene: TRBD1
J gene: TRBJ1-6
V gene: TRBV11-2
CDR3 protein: CASSRGTGRISPLHF
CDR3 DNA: TGTGCCAGCAGCAGGGGGACAGGTCGAATTTCACCCCTCCACTTT

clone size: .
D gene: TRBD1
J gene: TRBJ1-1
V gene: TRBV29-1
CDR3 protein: CSGGTGKVTEAFF
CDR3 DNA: TGCAGCGGGGGGACAGGGAAGGTAACTGAAGCTTTCTTT

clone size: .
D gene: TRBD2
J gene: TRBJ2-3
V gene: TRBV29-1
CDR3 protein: CSVEGSGNTDTQYF
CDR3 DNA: TGCAGCGTTGAAGGTAGCGGGAACACAGATACGCAGTATTTT

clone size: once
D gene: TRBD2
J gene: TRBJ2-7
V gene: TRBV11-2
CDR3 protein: CASSSQWTSGDEQYF
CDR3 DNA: TGTGCCAGCAGCTCCCAATGGACTAGCGGGGACGAGCAGTACTTC

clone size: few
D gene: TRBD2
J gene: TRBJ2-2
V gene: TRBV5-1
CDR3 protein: CASSLGLAGTGGLFF
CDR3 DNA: TGCGCCAGCAGCTTGGGACTAGCGGGTACCGGTGGGCTGTTTTTT

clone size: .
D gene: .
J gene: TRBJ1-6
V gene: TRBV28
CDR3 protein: CASSGPPLHF
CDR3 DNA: TGTGCCAGCAGTGGGCCACCCCTCCACTTT

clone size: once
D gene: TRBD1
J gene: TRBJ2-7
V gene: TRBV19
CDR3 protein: CASSTGQGFEQYF
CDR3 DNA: TGTGCCAGTAGTACGGGACAGGGGTTCGAGCAGTACTTC

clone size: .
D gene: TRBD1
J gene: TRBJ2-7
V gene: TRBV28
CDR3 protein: CASSPPGTGTYEQYF
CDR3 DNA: TGTGCCAGCAGTCCGCCCGGGACAGGAACCTACGAGCAGTACTTC

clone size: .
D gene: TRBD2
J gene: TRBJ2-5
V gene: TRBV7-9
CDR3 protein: CASSLRLAVQETQYF
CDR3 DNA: TGTGCCAGCAGCTTGAGACTAGCGGTACAAGAGACCCAGTACTTC

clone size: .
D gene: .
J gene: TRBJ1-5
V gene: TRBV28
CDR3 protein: CASTSGGRDDQPQHF
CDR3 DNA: TGTGCCAGCACATCTGGGGGCAGGGACGATCAGCCCCAGCATTTT

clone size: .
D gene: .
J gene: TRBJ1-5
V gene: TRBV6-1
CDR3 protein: CASSVGVGVGYQPQHF
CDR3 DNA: TGTGCCAGCAGTGTAGGCGTGGGAGTGGGGTATCAGCCCCAGCATTTT

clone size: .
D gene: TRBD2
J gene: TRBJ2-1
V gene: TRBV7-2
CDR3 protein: CASSLDRRRRGSYNEQFF
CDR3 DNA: TGTGCCAGCAGCTTAGATCGGCGGCGGCGGGGGAGCTACAATGAGCAGTTCTTC

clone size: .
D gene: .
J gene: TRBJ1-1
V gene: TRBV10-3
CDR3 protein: CAISVGVRNTEAFF
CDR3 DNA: TGTGCCATCAGTGTAGGGGTACGGAACACTGAAGCTTTCTTT

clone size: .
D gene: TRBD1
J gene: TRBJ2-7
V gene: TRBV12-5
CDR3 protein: CASREDRAYEQYF
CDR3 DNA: TGTGCTAGTAGAGAGGACAGGGCTTACGAGCAGTACTTC

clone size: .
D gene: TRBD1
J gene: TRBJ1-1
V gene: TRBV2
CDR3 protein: CASSGGTVRGAFF
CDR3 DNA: TGTGCCAGCAGTGGCGGGACAGTACGAGGAGCTTTCTTT

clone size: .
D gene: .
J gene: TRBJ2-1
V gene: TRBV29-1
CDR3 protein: CSVVWSSYNEQFF
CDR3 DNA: TGCAGCGTTGTATGGAGCTCCTACAATGAGCAGTTCTTC

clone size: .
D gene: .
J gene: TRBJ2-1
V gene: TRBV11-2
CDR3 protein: CASSLDRFYNEQFF
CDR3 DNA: TGTGCCAGCAGCTTAGATCGGTTCTACAATGAGCAGTTCTTC

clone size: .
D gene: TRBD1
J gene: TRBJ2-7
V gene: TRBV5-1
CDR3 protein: CASSPPGTGPEQYF
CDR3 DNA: TGCGCCAGCAGCCCGCCCGGGACAGGGCCCGAGCAGTACTTC

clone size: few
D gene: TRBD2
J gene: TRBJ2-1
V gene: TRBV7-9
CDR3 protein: CASSPIAGLSYNEQFF
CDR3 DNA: TGTGCCAGCAGCCCTATAGCGGGACTCTCCTACAATGAGCAGTTCTTC

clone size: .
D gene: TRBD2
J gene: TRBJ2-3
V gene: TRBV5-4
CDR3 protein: CASSFGGGASDTQYF
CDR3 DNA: TGTGCCAGCAGCTTTGGCGGGGGGGCCTCAGATACGCAGTATTTT

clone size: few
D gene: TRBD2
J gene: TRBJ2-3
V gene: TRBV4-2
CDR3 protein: CASSQDRGGPDTQYF
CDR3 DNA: TGTGCCAGCAGCCAAGATCGGGGGGGCCCAGATACGCAGTATTTT

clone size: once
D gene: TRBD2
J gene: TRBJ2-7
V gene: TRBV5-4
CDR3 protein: CASSPRGGSRLGYEQYF
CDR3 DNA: TGTGCCAGCAGCCCCCGCGGGGGATCTCGGCTTGGCTACGAGCAGTACTTC

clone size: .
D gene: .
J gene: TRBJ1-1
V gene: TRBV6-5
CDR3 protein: CASSYTDSNTEAFF
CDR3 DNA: TGTGCCAGCAGTTACACTGATTCGAACACTGAAGCTTTCTTT

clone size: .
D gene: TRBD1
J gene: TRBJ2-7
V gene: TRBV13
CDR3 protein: CASTRTGTYEQYF
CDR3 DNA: TGTGCCAGCACCAGGACAGGTACCTACGAGCAGTACTTC

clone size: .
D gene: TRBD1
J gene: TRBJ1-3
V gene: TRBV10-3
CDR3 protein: CAISLQGVTGNTIYF
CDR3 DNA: TGTGCCATCAGTTTACAGGGGGTCACTGGAAACACCATATATTTT

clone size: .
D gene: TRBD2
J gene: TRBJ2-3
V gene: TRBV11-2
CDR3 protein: CASSLPSGLAGVEADTQYF
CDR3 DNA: TGTGCCAGCAGCCTCCCGAGTGGGCTAGCGGGAGTAGAGGCAGATACGCAGTATTTT